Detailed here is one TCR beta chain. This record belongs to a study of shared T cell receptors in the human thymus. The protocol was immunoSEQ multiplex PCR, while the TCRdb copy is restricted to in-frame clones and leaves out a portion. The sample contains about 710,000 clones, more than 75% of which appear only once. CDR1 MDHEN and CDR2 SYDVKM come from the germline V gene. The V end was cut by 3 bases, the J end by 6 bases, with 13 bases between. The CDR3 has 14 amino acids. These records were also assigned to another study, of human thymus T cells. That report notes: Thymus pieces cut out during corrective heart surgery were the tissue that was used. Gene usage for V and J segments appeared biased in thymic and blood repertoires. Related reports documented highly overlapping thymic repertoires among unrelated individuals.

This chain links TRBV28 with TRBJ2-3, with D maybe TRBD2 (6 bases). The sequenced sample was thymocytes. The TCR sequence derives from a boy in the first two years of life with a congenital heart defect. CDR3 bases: TGTGCCAGCAGTTTCGCGGGGCCCTCGGATACGCAGTATTTT. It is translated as CASSFAGPSDTQYF.